These T cell receptor beta chains were read from a single sample in a study of CD8 T cells in Susac syndrome. TCRdb reprocessed the immunoSEQ multiplex PCR reads with MiXCR, giving one entry per CDR3 protein. The sample has under 150,000 distinct CDR3 sequences, 90% to 95% seen once. Source material: CD4+ T cells from PBMCs. The receptor source for this set is a human donor with multiple sclerosis. The CDR3 runs from the conserved cysteine through the conserved F or W. The D gene is left open where the match is weak. Size is stated for part of the rows, as once, few or many counts, or as a class when the clone is expanded.

D	V	J	size	CDR3	DNA
-	TRBV7-9	TRBJ1-2	-	CASRVPTGPYYGYTF	TGTGCCAGCAGAGTACCGACAGGCCCATATTATGGCTACACCTTC
-	TRBV12-3/TRBV12-4	TRBJ1-6	-	CASSFVNSPLHF	TGTGCCAGCAGTTTCGTCAATTCACCCCTCCACTTT
TRBD2	TRBV7-9	TRBJ2-5	-	CASSSLAGARGTQYF	TGTGCCAGCAGCTCTCTAGCGGGGGCTCGGGGGACCCAGTACTTC
-	TRBV5-1	TRBJ2-1	-	CASSLPMGFEQFF	TGCGCCAGCAGCCTCCCGATGGGCTTTGAGCAGTTCTTC
TRBD2	TRBV5-4	TRBJ2-2	-	CASSLGLAGSTGELFF	TGTGCCAGCAGCTTGGGACTAGCGGGGTCCACCGGGGAGCTGTTTTTT
-	TRBV5-1	TRBJ1-2	-	CASSLRDKNGYTF	TGCGCCAGCAGCTTGAGGGACAAAAATGGCTACACCTTC
-	TRBV13	TRBJ1-1	-	CASSLKVVLMNTEAFF	TGTGCCAGCAGCTTAAAAGTTGTTCTAATGAACACTGAAGCTTTCTTT
-	TRBV30	TRBJ1-1	-	CAWSSRGGNTEAFF	TGTGCCTGGAGTAGCAGAGGAGGAAACACTGAAGCTTTCTTT
-	TRBV2	TRBJ1-1	-	CASSDLGNTEAFF	TGTGCCAGCAGTGATTTGGGGAACACTGAAGCTTTCTTT
-	TRBV12-3/TRBV12-4	TRBJ2-4	-	CASSYHSGRNIQYF	TGTGCCAGCAGTTACCATAGCGGACGAAACATTCAGTACTTC
TRBD2	TRBV7-2	TRBJ2-1	once	CASSLVAGLGSNEQFF	TGTGCCAGCAGCTTAGTAGCGGGATTAGGGTCCAATGAGCAGTTCTTC
TRBD2	TRBV7-2	TRBJ2-3	-	CASSPQTSADTQYF	TGTGCCAGCAGCCCACAAACTAGCGCGGATACGCAGTATTTT
TRBD1	TRBV4-3	TRBJ1-1	once	CASSQSDRAKAEAFF	TGCGCCAGCAGCCAGTCAGACAGGGCGAAAGCTGAAGCTTTCTTT
-	TRBV20-1	TRBJ1-4	-	CSASWAGTRGNEKLFF	TGCAGTGCTAGTTGGGCCGGGACAAGGGGAAATGAAAAACTGTTTTTT
-	TRBV7-9	TRBJ1-2	once	CASSLPPSGYPVGYTF	TGTGCCAGCAGCTTACCCCCTTCCGGCTACCCCGTGGGCTACACCTTC
-	TRBV15	TRBJ1-1	once	CATSGVRANTEAFF	TGTGCCACCAGCGGAGTCCGAGCCAACACTGAAGCTTTCTTT
TRBD2	TRBV6-1	TRBJ2-7	once	CASSEEDGTSFYEQYF	TGTGCCAGCAGTGAAGAAGATGGGACTAGTTTCTACGAGCAGTACTTC
TRBD1	TRBV3-1	TRBJ1-5	once	CATGQGEQPQHF	TGTGCCACCGGACAGGGAGAACAGCCCCAGCATTTT
-	TRBV6-1	TRBJ2-5	-	CASAPKGETQYF	TGTGCCAGCGCCCCGAAGGGCGAGACCCAGTACTTC
TRBD1	TRBV5-1	TRBJ2-2	-	CASSPGQANTGELFF	TGCGCCAGCAGCCCCGGACAGGCAAACACCGGGGAGCTGTTTTTT
-	TRBV15	TRBJ2-7	-	CATSRDLQGLYEQYF	TGTGCCACCAGCAGAGATCTGCAGGGACTCTACGAGCAGTACTTC
-	TRBV19	TRBJ1-1	few	CASREANTEAFF	TGTGCCAGTAGGGAAGCGAACACTGAAGCTTTCTTT
-	TRBV7-3	TRBJ1-1	-	CASSLMGRTPGTEAFF	TGTGCCAGCAGCTTAATGGGGAGGACCCCGGGGACTGAAGCTTTCTTT
TRBD1	TRBV7-2	TRBJ2-1	-	CATGQGALYNEQFF	TGTGCCACCGGACAGGGGGCTTTATACAATGAGCAGTTCTTC
-	TRBV9	TRBJ1-5	-	CASSVGSSNQPQHF	TGTGCCAGCAGCGTAGGAAGTAGCAATCAGCCCCAGCATTTT
TRBD1	TRBV7-2	TRBJ1-2	-	CASSQDRGGYGYTF	TGTGCCAGCAGCCAAGACAGGGGGGGCTATGGCTACACCTTC
-	TRBV18	TRBJ2-1	-	CASSATQYNEQFF	TGTGCCAGCTCGGCCACACAATACAATGAGCAGTTCTTC
-	TRBV12-3/TRBV12-4	TRBJ1-5	-	CASSSNRVLGQPQHF	TGTGCCAGCAGTTCAAACAGGGTTCTAGGTCAGCCCCAGCATTTT
-	TRBV2	TRBJ2-3	-	CASLGWMDTQYF	TGTGCCAGCTTAGGCTGGATGGATACGCAGTATTTT
-	TRBV25-1	TRBJ2-1	-	CASSEPTGSSYNEQFF	TGTGCCAGCAGTGAGCCTACTGGGAGCTCCTACAATGAGCAGTTCTTC
TRBD2	TRBV5-4	TRBJ2-5	-	CASSLESGGMGTQYF	TGTGCCAGCAGCTTGGAAAGCGGGGGGATGGGGACCCAGTACTTC
-	TRBV18	TRBJ1-6	-	CASSPRGRGLLSSPLHF	TGTGCCAGCTCACCACGGGGAAGGGGCCTTCTAAGTTCACCCCTCCACTTT